This record covers a single T cell receptor (beta chain). Its antigen remains undetermined. No clone much larger than this one lies a single base away; base qualities are absent. Whole blood was collected in K2EDTA tubes by collaborating institutions according to the institutions' own protocols. Collaborator samples were shipped for TCRbeta analysis as frozen whole blood, isolated PBMCs, or DNA extracted from either sample type. These data come from a study of blood T cell repertoires in COVID-19 (dated by TCRdb to 2018 to 2020). Context from the whole study: Samples from collaborators originated in the United States, Italy and Spain and spanned both the acute and convalescent phases of COVID-19. The material from the prospective study consisted of cDNA or gDNA derived from T cells, B-cell-depleted T cells, or PBMCs. The dataset comprised deeply sampled blood TCRbeta repertoires from subjects exposed to, actively infected with, or recovered from COVID-19. The repertoires were made available in a free public database intended to serve as a resource for research on the immune response to SARS-CoV-2. The samples were drawn from two sources: the first 160 participants of the ongoing ImmuneRACE study, and fewer than 1,500 subjects contributed by 6 global collaborators. Sample metadata almost always included a de-identified subject ID, COVID-19 status, age in years and sex. HLA class I and class II types, where available, came from metadata supplied by the sample provider rather than from assay-based typing. The investigation overall reported the following: The quantity of clinical and demographic metadata differed by source and by participant and was supplied without curation.

TCRbeta CDR3 regions were amplified from genomic DNA by means of the immunoSEQ Assay, a bias-controlled multiplex PCR. In the authors' own workflow: The number of nucleated cells in each sample was estimated from the amplification of reference gene primers within the assay. To quantify the absolute abundance of each unique TCRbeta CDR3 rearrangement, sequence reads were collapsed and filtered. Productive Simpson clonality was computed per sample as the square root of Simpson's diversity index over productive rearrangements. TCRdb mirrors the immuneACCESS table, restricted to in-frame sequences. Some clones are absent from its copies; in checked studies, under half trace to an unresolved V gene, and the reason for the others is unknown. That table supplies the V and J calls and clone size; D and trimming were determined from the DNA. In this sample the table shows tens of thousands of clones, about 88% of which occur a single time. The ten biggest clones cover roughly 45% of the sample.

This receptor was identified in a human donor in a cohort sampled during active COVID-19. The sample consisted of peripheral blood.

The CDR3 amino acid sequence is: CATSDTVTDTQYF. The DNA reads TGTGCCACCAGTGATACAGTCACAGATACGCAGTATTTT. The sequence links TRBV24-1 to TRBJ2-3; the D gene cannot be resolved reliably. V lost 3 bases and J lost 2 bases; the stretch between them is 5 bases long. Measured from the cysteine to the phenylalanine, the CDR3 is 13 residues long. Of all the DNA, just the CDR3 is kept, 39 bases in frame from base 1. Reading the germline V gene gives CDR1 KGHDR and CDR2 SFDVKD.